This T cell receptor (beta chain) emerged from a study of shared clonotypes between healthy human individuals. Points from the study as a whole: The sharing of 4.5% to 6.5% of naive CD4 clonotypes was seen across several donors.

Trimming cost V 0 bases and J 1 base, with 8 bases left between them. Germline V CDR1 and CDR2: SGDLS, YYNGEE. This CDR3 contains 14 residues. Deep was the level used in running the assay. Only in-frame clones appear in the TCRdb table, and some are missing; sequencing was by immunoSEQ multiplex PCR. This sample has approximately 1.5 million clones, with 95% to 99% found just once. In regard to this clone: The antigen remains undetermined.

The specimen sequenced was naive CD4+ T cells sorted from blood. Described subset: CD45RA+ positively selected. The genes are TRBV9 and TRBJ2-7; D is ambiguous. The sequence derives from a man younger than 40 in good health. CDR3 sequence reads: CASSVGIQSYEQYF. The CDR3 nucleotides read TGTGCCAGCAGCGTAGGCATCCAATCCTACGAGCAGTACTTC.